A single sample gave rise to the 27 T cell receptor beta chains below, sequenced in a study of blood T cells in healthy people across ages. Combining a sample-barcoded 5' primer with a J-beta primer mix, a second PCR ran for roughly 6 to 12 cycles. TCRdb passed the 5' RACE reads through MiXCR, listing each CDR3 protein once. In the table there are around 500,000 distinct CDR3 sequences, more than 45% of which are singletons. Sequenced input: blood. The source of these receptors is a man older than 75 in good health.

The CDR3 reads CASSAPLAGGPRTQYF. CDR3 DNA sequence: TGTGCCAGCAGCGCACCTCTAGCGGGAGGGCCTCGTACGCAGTATTTT. V usage is TRBV7-8 and J usage is TRBJ2-3, with 12 bases matching TRBD2. From germline, CDR1 is SGHVS and CDR2 FQNEAQ. This CDR3 contains 16 residues. Germline trimming cut 5 bases from V and 8 bases from J; bases unmatched to any gene: 11.

The chain is built from TRBV7-8 and TRBJ2-1, with D unresolved. Germline CDR1 reads SGHVS; CDR2 reads FQNEAQ. V dropped 5 bases and J dropped 5 bases, with 16 bases sitting between them. The CDR3 runs 15 residues. CDR3 in amino acids: CASSPRGTTDNEQFF. In nucleotides, the CDR3 is TGTGCCAGCAGCCCTCGAGGTACCACTGACAATGAGCAGTTCTTC.

The J gene is TRBJ2-1, the V gene TRBV9, with 9 bases matching TRBD2. The DNA matches TRBJ2-7 better at its end, which makes the J call doubtful. Germline values: CDR1 SGDLS, CDR2 YYNGEE. The CDR3 length is 16 residues. CDR3 DNA: TGTGCCAGCAGCGCCAGTAGCGGGAGCTCCTACAATGAGCAGTACTTC. It codes for CASSASSGSSYNEQYF.

This clonotype was seen a handful of times. The chain uses TRBV13 and TRBJ2-1, with TRBD1 matching 11 bases. The DNA end is a closer match to TRBJ2-7, so the J assignment may be wrong. Germline values: CDR1 PRHDT, CDR2 FYEKMQ (reference sequence). The CDR3 is 17 residues long. CDR3: CASSLLGRTGGNNEQYF. CDR3 sequence (DNA): TGTGCCAGCAGCCTCCTGGGCAGGACAGGGGGCAACAATGAGCAGTACTTC.

This clonotype was counted between two and nine times. The chain combines TRBV6-6 with TRBJ1-2; 11 nucleotides match TRBD1. V trimming: 8 bases; J trimming: 4 bases; junction bases outside the gene matches: 6. Germline V lookup: CDR1 MNHNY, CDR2 SVGAGI (reference sequence). The CDR3 has 14 amino acids. CDR3 amino acids: CASRWTGGGYGYTF. The CDR3 bases are TGTGCCAGCCGGTGGACAGGGGGCGGCTATGGCTACACCTTC.

A remark on this clonotype: Germline and junction disagree at one end, which may indicate a read error. The J gene is TRBJ2-1, the V gene TRBV5-1; TRBD2 agrees at 7 bases. The CDR3 consists of 13 residues. Germline V CDR1 and CDR2: SGHRS, YFSETQ. The CDR3 is CASNLGLINEQFF. The DNA for the CDR3 is TGCGCCAGCAACTTGGGACTAATCAATGAGCAGTTCTTC.

This clonotype appeared once. The chain recombines TRBV20-1 with TRBJ2-5; D gene unclear. Gene TRBJ2-7 matches the end of the DNA better, so the J call may be wrong. The CDR3 has 11 residues. From germline, CDR1 is DFQATT and CDR2 SNEGSKA (reference sequence). The CDR3 DNA is TGCAGTGCTAGCCTCGGTTCCGAGCAGTACTTC. It is translated as CSASLGSEQYF.

This clonotype was detected a few times. V gene TRBV7-3 combines with J gene TRBJ2-1; D may be TRBD1 (5 bases). This CDR3 is 16 amino acids long. Germline lookup yields CDR1 SGHTA and CDR2 FQGTGA. The V and J ends lost 3 bases and 8 bases respectively, with 20 bases between them. CDR3 residues: CASSLYQGGRLDEQFF. Here the CDR3 DNA reads TGTGCCAGCAGCTTGTACCAGGGCGGCAGATTGGATGAGCAGTTCTTC.

This clonotype was picked up a small number of times. The chain combines TRBV7-9 with TRBJ1-1, with D perhaps matching TRBD1 (6 bases). With 5 bases removed from V and 1 base from J, the gap between germline ends came to 17 bases. The germline CDR1 and CDR2 sequences are SEHNR and FQNEAQ (reference sequence). CDR3 length: 16 residues. The chain's CDR3 is CASSDEWGLGNTEAFF. The CDR3, as DNA: TGTGCCAGCAGCGACGAGTGGGGGCTGGGGAACACTGAAGCTTTCTTT.

V usage is TRBV20-1 and J usage is TRBJ2-5, with TRBD2 matching 7 bases. This CDR3 has 14 amino acids. Germline CDR1 reads DFQATT; CDR2 reads SNEGSKA (reference sequence). The V segment lost 5 bases and the J segment 4 bases; nucleotides outside the gene matches: 10. CDR3 bases: TGCAGTGCTTGGGGGGGGAAGACAGCAGAGACCCAGTACTTC. The encoded protein is CSAWGGKTAETQYF.

Turning to this clonotype: A read error may account for a junction end that differs from germline. The rearrangement links TRBV10-3 to TRBJ2-1; possible D gene TRBD1, 6 bases. CDR1 is ENHRY and CDR2 is SYGVKD in the germline V gene. The CDR3 has 14 amino acids. CDR3 sequence: CAISRQAGYNVQFF. The DNA of the CDR3 is TGTGCCATCAGCAGACAGGCGGGCTACAATGTGCAGTTCTTC.

This clonotype was detected many times. The chain employs TRBV9 and TRBJ2-3, with D perhaps matching TRBD1 (5 bases). The germline CDR1 and CDR2 sequences are SGDLS and YYNGEE. Trimming shortened V by 0 bases and J by 5 bases, and 13 bases separated the two germline ends. The CDR3 length is 15 residues. This chain's CDR3 is CASSVASTRGDTQYF. Here the CDR3 DNA reads TGTGCCAGCAGCGTAGCGTCCACAAGGGGAGATACGCAGTATTTT.

The chain recombines TRBV11-1 with TRBJ2-2; the D is unclear. There are 13 residues in the CDR3. V was clipped by 3 bases and J by 5 bases, with 7 bases between them. Germline CDR1 reads SGHAT; CDR2 reads FQDESV (reference sequence). The CDR3 loop reads CASSFGNTGELFF. The CDR3 DNA sequence: TGTGCCAGCAGCTTTGGCAATACCGGGGAGCTGTTTTTT.

This clonotype was seen a few times. This chain links TRBV5-6 with TRBJ2-1; tentatively, D is TRBD1 (7 bases). With 4 bases removed from V and 2 bases from J, the gap between germline ends came to 16 bases. Germline assignment: CDR1 SGHDT and CDR2 YYEEEE. The CDR3 extends over 16 amino acids. The DNA for the CDR3 is TGTGCCAGCAGCGACAGACAGGGAGGTACCTACAATGAGCAGTTCTTC. Translation: CASSDRQGGTYNEQFF.

The rearrangement uses TRBV5-8 and TRBJ1-6; D gene ambiguous. Deletions cut 4 bases from V and 7 bases from J, with 18 bases between. The V gene's germline CDR1 is SGHTS and CDR2 YDEGEE. The CDR3 contains 16 residues. CDR3 DNA sequence: TGTGCCAGCAGCCGCAGATGGGGATTGGGGAATTCACCCCTCCACTTT. Translating gives CASSRRWGLGNSPLHF.

J is TRBJ2-3 and V is TRBV18; D is possibly TRBD1 (5 bases). CDR3 length equals 15 residues. Germline CDR1 and CDR2: KGHSH and LQKENI. Trimming cost V 2 bases and J 0 bases, with 9 bases left between them. Here the CDR3 reads CASSPNQGSTDTQYF. CDR3 nucleotide sequence: TGTGCCAGCTCACCAAACCAGGGAAGCACAGATACGCAGTATTTT.

This sequence joins TRBV10-3 and TRBJ2-7; D gene uncertain. With 4 bases removed from V and 3 bases from J, the gap between germline ends came to 10 bases. Germline V gene sequence: CDR1 ENHRY, CDR2 SYGVKD. There are 13 residues in the CDR3. The DNA of the CDR3 is TGTGCCATCAGTGGATCGTCGGGCTACGAGCAGTACTTC. Its protein product is CAISGSSGYEQYF.

This clonotype appeared a few times. The chain has TRBV10-3 and TRBJ2-1; no clear D gene. V was cut by 2 bases and J by 4 bases, with 6 bases left in between. Per germline, CDR1 ENHRY and CDR2 SYGVKD. The CDR3 loop spans 13 amino acids. The CDR3 region is CAISEAQYNEQFF. CDR3 DNA: TGTGCCATCAGTGAGGCCCAGTACAATGAGCAGTTCTTC.

This chain uses TRBV7-6 with TRBJ2-1; D remains unclear. Germline CDR1 and CDR2: SGHVS and FNYEAQ. The CDR3 is 13 amino acids. Between the trimmed V and J ends, which lost 5 bases and 0 bases, there was a span of 5 bases. The DNA of the CDR3 is TGTGCCAGCAGCCCCCCCTCCTACAATGAGCAGTTCTTC. Its translation is CASSPPSYNEQFF. Based on the CDR3 plus reference TRBV7-6 and TRBJ2-1, the full variable domain is GAGVSQSPRYKVTKRGQDVALRCDPISGHVSLYWYRQALGQGPEFLTYFNYEAQQDKSGLPNDRFSAERPEGSISTLTIQRTEQRDSAMYRCASSPPSYNEQFFGPGTRLTVL.

This clonotype was seen a handful of times. The CDR3: CASSYDRTGGIETQYF. Here the CDR3 DNA reads TGCGCCAGCAGCTACGACCGGACAGGGGGTATCGAGACCCAGTACTTC. V gene TRBV4-1 combines with J gene TRBJ2-5; 10 nucleotides match TRBD1. The V segment lost 5 bases and the J segment 5 bases; nucleotides outside the gene matches: 11. Germline V gene sequence: CDR1 MGHRA, CDR2 YSYEKL. The CDR3 has 16 amino acids.

CDR3 residues: CASSLNPLNIQYF. CDR3 nucleotides: TGTGCCAGCAGCTTAAACCCCTTAAACATTCAGTACTTC. The J gene is TRBJ2-4, the V gene TRBV7-3; D gene unclear. V shed 1 base and J shed 6 bases, with 7 bases lying between them. The CDR3 consists of 13 residues. Per the germline V gene, CDR1 is SGHTA and CDR2 is FQGTGA.

Note on this clonotype: Here the CDR3 omits its conserved ending phenylalanine or tryptophan, so a read error is the likely source. The genes are TRBV7-8 and TRBJ2-3; 7 bases align to TRBD1. This CDR3 is built from 14 residues. The V and J ends lost 8 bases and 0 bases, in that order; junction bases with no gene match: 5. The germline CDR1 and CDR2 sequences are SGHVS and FQNEAQ. Written as DNA, the CDR3 is TGTGCCAGCGAAACAGGGGTTAGCACAGATACGCAGTATTTG. Translating it yields CASETGVSTDTQYL.

This clonotype was observed a handful of times. The DNA for the CDR3 is TGCAGTGCGGATGGGACAGGGGGTCCTGGGCCCAATCAGCCCCAGCATTTT. Protein product: CSADGTGGPGPNQPQHF. This rearrangement joins TRBV20-1 to TRBJ1-5, with 11 positions matching TRBD1. This CDR3 has 17 amino acids. With 6 bases clipped from V and 3 bases from J, the junction kept 13 bases outside the gene matches. Per the germline V gene, CDR1 is DFQATT and CDR2 is SNEGSKA (reference sequence).

Turning to this clonotype: The junction shows a germline mismatch at one end, possibly a read error. The gene calls are TRBV7-7 and TRBJ2-5; maybe TRBD1 (5 bases). CDR1 is SSHAT, CDR2 FNYEAQ, per germline (reference sequence). This CDR3 has 13 residues. CDR3 sequence: CASSSDIIQTQYF. The DNA of the CDR3 is TGTGCTAGCAGCTCGGACATAATACAGACCCAGTACTTC.

This clonotype appeared many times. This chain joins TRBV10-3 and TRBJ2-3, with D uncertain. This CDR3 is 15 amino acids long. The germline gives CDR1 ENHRY, CDR2 SYGVKD. Deletions cut 2 bases from V and 4 bases from J, with 13 bases between. Here the CDR3 reads CAISEASVVADTQYF. The DNA for the CDR3 is TGTGCCATCAGTGAGGCGAGCGTCGTAGCAGATACGCAGTATTTT.

This clonotype has a handful of counts. The chain combines TRBV7-2 with TRBJ2-3; 7 positions match TRBD1. Unmatched junction bases numbered 8, after V lost 5 bases and J lost 3 bases. This CDR3 spans 15 amino acids. Germline V gene lookup returns CDR1 SGHTA and CDR2 FQGNSA. This CDR3 reads CASSARTGGTDTQYF. In nucleotides, the CDR3 is TGTGCCAGCAGCGCCCGGACAGGTGGGACAGATACGCAGTATTTT.

For this clonotype: The germline gene is not matched at one end of the junction; a read error may be the cause. The J gene is TRBJ1-2, the V gene TRBV6-6, with TRBD1 matching 7 bases. The CDR3 spans 15 residues. The germline V gene encodes CDR1 MNHNY and CDR2 SVGAGI (reference sequence). The CDR3 loop is CASSYPKGQTNGYTF. The CDR3, as DNA: TGTGCCAGCAGTTACCCTAAGGGACAGACAAATGGCTACACCTTT.